This T cell receptor (beta chain) was captured in a study of blood T cell repertoires in COVID-19. About the study: Samples taken during acute and convalescent COVID-19 were collected in the United States, Italy and Spain. PBMCs, B-cell-depleted T cells, or T cells were the source of the cDNA or gDNA that made up the material.

CDR1 and CDR2 from the germline V gene are SGHNT and YYREEE (reference sequence). The CDR3 contains 16 residues. Trimming left V 0 bases short and J 0 bases short, with 9 bases between. In the authors' workflow: Nucleated cell counts were estimated from reference gene primer amplification. Sequencing was performed with immunoSEQ multiplex PCR; in TCRdb, only in-frame clones are kept and a portion is missing. V and J calls plus clone size are reproduced from that table; the DNA served to infer D and trimming. The sample has some 120,000 clones; 88% are singletons. V gene TRBV5-4 combines with J gene TRBJ1-4; D perhaps matches TRBD1 (5 bases). Sequencing input: peripheral blood. This receptor was taken from a woman between 45 and 60 years old with active or convalescent COVID-19. CDR3 sequence (DNA): TGTGCCAGCAGCTTGGGGGGCGGGGCAACTAATGAAAAACTGTTTTTT. The encoded protein is CASSLGGGATNEKLFF.